This TCR beta chain was captured in a study of OX40 agonist ivuxolimab in advanced cancers. As for the study in general: Patient treatment consisted of intravenous ivuxolimab administration every 2 weeks at 0.01 to 10 mg/kg. Regarding the study as a whole: Clonal expansion was among the lowest in partial responders at 0.1-3.0 mg/kg, especially CD8+.

Clones were read by immunoSEQ multiplex PCR, and TCRdb kept only the in-frame ones, dropping some. Of fewer than 65,000 clones listed, roughly 86% were seen once; the top ten hold 5.5% to 8.5%. Per germline, CDR1 SGHAT and CDR2 FQNNGV. CDR3 size: 15 residues. Between the trimmed V and J ends, which lost 1 base and 2 bases, there was a span of 8 bases. Notes on this clone: As yet, its antigen is unknown.

The TCR sequence derives from an adult with an advanced solid tumor such as melanoma, head and neck, liver or kidney cancer. The specimen was CD4+ or CD8+ T cells sorted from blood, collected in a trial of the OX40 agonist ivuxolimab. The chain has TRBV11-2 and TRBJ1-4; D gene uncertain. CDR3 nucleotide sequence: TGTGCCAGCAGCTTAGGATTAGGGACTAATGAAAAACTGTTTTTT. This translates into CASSLGLGTNEKLFF. Full variable domain (outside the CDR3, taken from reference TRBV11-2 and TRBJ1-4): EAGVAQSPRYKIIEKRQSVAFWCNPISGHATLYWYQQILGQGPKLLIQFQNNGVVDDSQLPKDRFSAERLKGVDSTLKIQPAKLEDSAVYLCASSLGLGTNEKLFFGSGTQLSVL.